The 11 T cell receptor beta chains below come from one sample, sequenced in a study of blood T cell repertoires in COVID-19. Profiling relied on immunoSEQ multiplex PCR, and the TCRdb table lists in-frame clones only, not all of them. The table lists 150,000 or so clones, approximately 80% of them singletons, with roughly 6.4% in the top ten. The sample taken for sequencing was peripheral blood. The source of these receptors is a middle-aged woman with COVID-19, enrolled during active disease.

The V call is TRBV3-1 (or the pseudogene TRBV3-2), the J call TRBJ1-3, with 8 bases identical to TRBD1. The CDR3 is 17 residues long. Germline V CDR1 and CDR2: LGHDT, YNNKEL (reference sequence). V trimming: 4 bases; J trimming: 1 base; junction bases outside the gene matches: 9. The DNA for the CDR3 is TGTGCCAGCAGCCCGAGGACAGGGTGGGGGTCTGGAAACACCATATATTTT. Encoded protein: CASSPRTGWGSGNTIYF.

The chain couples TRBV7-6 to TRBJ1-2, with 9 bases that match TRBD1. The V segment lost 2 bases and the J segment 6 bases; nucleotides outside the gene matches: 10. The CDR3 loop spans 16 amino acids. In germline, CDR1 is SGHVS, CDR2 FNYEAQ. Here the CDR3 reads CASSLSAWGTGNGYTF. In DNA, the CDR3 is TGTGCCAGCAGCTTATCGGCCTGGGGGACAGGGAATGGCTACACCTTC.

This sequence joins TRBV5-1 and TRBJ1-3, with D unclear. Trimming pared 5 bases from V and 0 bases from J, leaving 6 bases between. The CDR3 has 13 residues. The V gene's germline CDR1 is SGHRS and CDR2 YFSETQ. As DNA, the CDR3 is TGCGCCAGCAGATCAGGCTCTGGAAACACCATATATTTT. It encodes CASRSGSGNTIYF.

The chain links TRBV9 to TRBJ2-1; unclear D gene. The germline CDR1 and CDR2 sequences are SGDLS and YYNGEE. V dropped 4 bases and J dropped 15 bases, with 20 bases sitting between them. The CDR3 is 13 residues long. The CDR3 spells CASSSTFSGKLFF. CDR3 nucleotide sequence: TGTGCCAGCAGCTCAACCTTTTCAGGAAAGCTGTTCTTC.

CDR3: CATARTGEGTYGYTF. The CDR3 DNA is TGTGCCACCGCTAGAACCGGTGAGGGAACTTATGGCTACACCTTC. The chain uses TRBV5-4 and TRBJ1-2; D ambiguous. The CDR3 spans 15 residues. The germline CDR1 and CDR2 sequences are SGHNT and YYREEE (reference sequence). Trimming cost V 9 bases and J 5 bases, with 23 bases left between them.

This rearrangement joins TRBV7-3 to TRBJ2-1; possibly TRBD1 for D (5 bases). This CDR3 comprises 15 residues. Germline CDR1 and CDR2: SGHTA and FQGTGA. The V and J ends lost 2 bases and 9 bases respectively, with 17 bases between them. The CDR3 region has the DNA TGTGCCAGCAGCTTACAGGGCGTTCCCCCAGGTGAGCAGTTCTTC. It encodes CASSLQGVPPGEQFF.

For the CDR3, the DNA is TGTGCCAGCAGCGCAACAGGGCTCTCTGGAAACACCATATATTTT. Encoded protein: CASSATGLSGNTIYF. The chain employs TRBV5-5 and TRBJ1-3; D might be TRBD1 (6 bases). There are 15 residues in the CDR3. Per germline, CDR1 SGHKS and CDR2 YYEKEE (reference sequence). With 4 bases removed from V and 0 bases from J, the gap between germline ends came to 11 bases.

The rearrangement uses TRBV7-9 and TRBJ1-4; no clear D gene. Per germline, CDR1 SEHNR and CDR2 FQNEAQ (reference sequence). V gave up 6 bases and J gave up 1 base, with 18 bases separating them. The CDR3 has 17 residues. As DNA, the CDR3 is TGTGCCAGCAGTCACACCGTTCTGCAGATAACTAATGAAAAACTGTTTTTT. The encoded protein is CASSHTVLQITNEKLFF.

This chain uses TRBV9 with TRBJ1-6; D not resolved. V shed 2 bases and J shed 7 bases, with 7 bases lying between them. From germline, CDR1 is SGDLS and CDR2 YYNGEE. The CDR3 length is 13 residues. CDR3 protein: CASSVDWNSPLHF. DNA of the CDR3: TGTGCCAGCAGCGTCGACTGGAATTCACCCCTCCACTTT. The whole variable domain, filled in from reference TRBV9 and TRBJ1-6, reads DSGVTQTPKHLITATGQRVTLRCSPRSGDLSVYWYQQSLDQGLQFLIQYYNGEERAKGNILERFSAQQFPDLHSELNLSSLELGDSALYFCASSVDWNSPLHFGNGTRLTVT.

The sample holds a few counts of this clone. The genes are TRBV9 and TRBJ2-7; no clear D gene. V dropped 0 bases and J dropped 5 bases, with 12 bases sitting between them. Germline loops: CDR1 SGDLS, CDR2 YYNGEE. This CDR3 is built from 14 residues. The CDR3 DNA is TGTGCCAGCAGCGTAGAGCTTATGAGCGACGAGCAGTACTTC. As protein: CASSVELMSDEQYF.

J is TRBJ2-7 and V is TRBV27; TRBD2 matches at 9 bases. V trimming: 4 bases; J trimming: 2 bases; junction bases outside the gene matches: 9. CDR1 MNHEY and CDR2 SMNVEV come from the germline V gene (reference sequence). The CDR3 runs to 16 residues. The CDR3 region has the DNA TGTGCCAGCAGTTCGCCGCAGACTAGCGGCACCTACGAGCAGTACTTC. This gives the protein CASSSPQTSGTYEQYF.